Each of the 19 T cell receptor beta chains below was sequenced from the same sample in a study of T cells in Graves' hyperthyroidism and ophthalmopathy. The source material, RNA transcripts, was used to amplify TCR beta CDR3 regions. TCR CDR3 regions were first amplified by RT-PCR with HTBI primers. TCRdb passed the multiplex PCR reads through MiXCR, listing each CDR3 protein once. The table includes some 800,000 distinct CDR3 sequences, around 39% detected once. Material for sequencing was blood. The receptor set was obtained from a man aged 18 to 30 with Graves' hyperthyroidism.

This clonotype was seen a handful of times. The rearrangement uses TRBV3-1 and TRBJ1-5; no firm D call. With 1 base removed from V and 4 bases from J, the gap between germline ends came to 8 bases. Germline V gene data show CDR1 as LGHDT and CDR2 as YNNKEL (reference sequence). The CDR3 runs 14 residues. This CDR3 reads CASSQGNGNQPQHF. CDR3 coding DNA: TGTGCCAGCAGCCAAGGGAATGGTAATCAGCCCCAGCATTTT.

The chain carries TRBV7-8 and TRBJ2-7; 8 bases are a match to TRBD1. The CDR3 runs 14 residues. With V trimmed by 5 bases and J by 5 bases, 8 bases remained unmatched. CDR1 is SGHVS, CDR2 FQNEAQ, per germline. The CDR3 reads CASSPRTGKHEQYF. CDR3 sequence (DNA): TGTGCCAGCAGCCCCCGGACAGGGAAGCACGAGCAGTACTTC.

The CDR3 sequence is CASSPVRPGGFNEQYF. The CDR3 DNA reads as TGTGCCAGTAGTCCGGTGAGGCCAGGGGGCTTCAACGAGCAGTACTTC. V and J are TRBV19 and TRBJ2-7; 8 nucleotides line up with TRBD1. Germline V lookup: CDR1 LNHDA, CDR2 SQIVND (reference sequence). This CDR3 contains 16 residues. V shed 5 bases, J shed 5 bases, and the junction held 14 bases outside the gene matches.

The chain recombines TRBV7-8 with TRBJ2-7, with 7 bases that match TRBD2. V trimming: 3 bases; J trimming: 3 bases; junction bases outside the gene matches: 8. The CDR3 has 15 residues. Germline V gives CDR1 SGHVS, CDR2 FQNEAQ. DNA of the CDR3: TGTGCCAGCAGCTTGGTCCTAGCGGAGATCTACGAGCAGTACTTC. It yields the protein CASSLVLAEIYEQYF.

The CDR3 region is CASSLRGRLEQYF. The CDR3 nucleotides read TGTGCCAGCAGCCTTAGGGGTCGGCTCGAGCAGTACTTC. The rearrangement links TRBV14 to TRBJ2-7; D possibly corresponds to TRBD1 (5 bases). V lost 4 bases, J lost 6 bases, and 13 bases lay in between. This CDR3 spans 13 amino acids. Germline CDR1 reads SGHDN; CDR2 reads FVKESK.

The rearrangement links TRBV12-3 or TRBV12-4 to TRBJ2-5, with D perhaps matching TRBD2 (5 bases). Trimming shortened V by 0 bases and J by 7 bases, and 12 bases separated the two germline ends. CDR3 length: 14 amino acids. The CDR3 DNA reads as TGTGCCAGCAGTTTAGCGGGAGACCCGGGGACCCAGTACTTC. Protein sequence: CASSLAGDPGTQYF.

The sample holds many counts of this clonotype. This chain joins TRBV19 and TRBJ1-4; tentative D call: TRBD1 (6 bases). Germline V CDR1 and CDR2: LNHDA, SQIVND (reference sequence). The CDR3 is 14 residues long. The ends were cut back, 4 bases at V and 7 bases at J, with 13 bases in the middle. CDR3 amino acids: CASSTQGLGEKLFF. The CDR3 DNA sequence: TGTGCCAGTAGTACACAGGGATTAGGTGAAAAACTGTTTTTT. Supplemented by reference TRBV19 and TRBJ1-4, the full variable domain reads DGGITQSPKYLFRKEGQNVTLSCEQNLNHDAMYWYRQDPGQGLRLIYYSQIVNDFQKGDIAEGYSVSREKKESFPLTVTSAQKNPTAFYLCASSTQGLGEKLFFGSGTQLSVL.

In this sample, this clonotype turned up many times. The chain employs TRBV20-1 and TRBJ1-3, with D tentatively TRBD1 (6 bases). The CDR3 is 14 residues long. Deletions cut 0 bases from V and 4 bases from J, with 10 bases between. In germline, CDR1 is DFQATT, CDR2 SNEGSKA (reference sequence). DNA of the CDR3: TGCAGTGCTAGAGAGGACAGCCGCGGAAACACCATATATTTT. Amino acid sequence: CSAREDSRGNTIYF.

The table lists this clonotype with a few counts. This chain uses TRBV14 with TRBJ1-1; possible D gene TRBD1, 6 bases. Trimming pared 4 bases from V and 5 bases from J, leaving 14 bases between. The germline V gene has CDR1 SGHDN and CDR2 FVKESK. This CDR3 spans 14 amino acids. Here the CDR3 DNA reads TGTGCCAGCAGCCCGTACAGGGAAGAGACTGAAGCTTTCTTT. As protein: CASSPYREETEAFF.

This rearrangement joins TRBV6-5 to TRBJ2-7; TRBD1 matches at 7 bases. V shed 0 bases and J 7 bases; nucleotides not matched to a gene: 9. The CDR3 length is 15 residues. Germline assignment: CDR1 MNHEY and CDR2 SVGAGI. The CDR3 sequence: CASSYSFTGEMEQYF. As DNA, the CDR3 is TGTGCCAGCAGTTACTCGTTCACAGGGGAAATGGAGCAGTACTTC.

The chain couples TRBV5-1 to TRBJ2-7; 9 bases map to TRBD1. Losses at the gene ends were 2 bases for V and 4 bases for J; bases not matched to a gene: 4. Germline V lookup: CDR1 SGHRS, CDR2 YFSETQ. This CDR3 has 14 residues. CDR3 residues: CASSLQGARYEQYF. The CDR3 nucleotides read TGCGCCAGCAGCTTACAGGGGGCGCGGTACGAGCAGTACTTC. Full variable domain (remainder filled in from reference TRBV5-1 and TRBJ2-7): KAGVTQTPRYLIKTRGQQVTLSCSPISGHRSVSWYQQTPGQGLQFLFEYFSETQRNKGNFPGRFSGRQFSNSRSEMNVSTLELGDSALYLCASSLQGARYEQYFGPGTRLTVT.

This chain joins TRBV20-1 and TRBJ2-7, with 9 nucleotides matching TRBD1. With 0 bases clipped from V and 3 bases from J, the junction kept 3 bases outside the gene matches. The germline gives CDR1 DFQATT, CDR2 SNEGSKA (reference sequence). There are 14 residues in the CDR3. As DNA, the CDR3 is TGCAGTGCTAGAGAGGGACAGGGCATCTACGAGCAGTACTTC. It is translated as CSAREGQGIYEQYF.

This clonotype was detected a few times. The chain combines TRBV7-6 with TRBJ2-5; D is unresolved. Trimming stripped 5 bases from V and 4 bases from J, with 17 bases between. Germline V gene sequence: CDR1 SGHVS, CDR2 FNYEAQ. The CDR3 runs to 15 residues. Written as DNA, the CDR3 is TGTGCCAGCAGCGGGTCTTTTCCAGCACCAGAGACCCAGTACTTC. Residues: CASSGSFPAPETQYF.

V and J are TRBV9 and TRBJ1-6; TRBD1 is a possible D gene (6 bases). This CDR3 has 15 residues. The V gene lost 5 bases and the J gene lost 1 base, with 10 bases spanning the gap. The germline V gene has CDR1 SGDLS and CDR2 YYNGEE. The CDR3 spells CASRGGGSYNSPLHF. The CDR3 DNA reads TGTGCCAGCAGGGGAGGGGGGTCCTATAATTCACCCCTCCACTTT.

This clonotype has more than one count but fewer than ten. V usage is TRBV12-3 or TRBV12-4 and J usage is TRBJ2-2; 7 nucleotides line up with TRBD2. The CDR3 totals 16 residues. The junction had 13 bases not matched to a gene; V was cut back by 6 bases and J by 6 bases. The CDR3 DNA is TGTGCCAGCAGCCCCAACGGGAGGTCCCACCCCGGGGAGCTGTTTTTT. Its protein product is CASSPNGRSHPGELFF.

The chain couples TRBV20-1 to TRBJ1-4, with D unclear. V was pared by 5 bases and J by 16 bases, with 8 bases between. Germline V gives CDR1 DFQATT, CDR2 SNEGSKA (reference sequence). The CDR3 contains 8 residues. The CDR3 coding sequence is TGCAGTGCTGACCCCGGGTTTTTT. It is translated as CSADPGFF.

This clonotype was observed at least ten times. V usage is TRBV25-1 and J usage is TRBJ2-2; D remains unclear. The V gene's germline CDR1 is MGHDK and CDR2 SYGVNS. CDR3 length: 15 amino acids. V was shortened by 3 bases and J by 1 base, with 9 bases between the two germline ends. The CDR3: CASSDISRNTGELFF. In DNA, the CDR3 is TGTGCCAGCAGTGATATAAGCAGGAACACCGGGGAGCTGTTTTTT.

This clonotype appeared a few times. CDR3 nucleotides: TGCAGTGCTCTGGACGGTGGGGTTGGGTGGGAGACCCAGTACTTC. It encodes CSALDGGVGWETQYF. The rearrangement uses TRBV20-1 and TRBJ2-5, with no clear D. Trimming left V 5 bases short and J 5 bases short, with 21 bases between. Germline V CDR1 and CDR2: DFQATT, SNEGSKA (reference sequence). This CDR3 has 15 residues.

The rearrangement uses TRBV19 and TRBJ1-2, with D perhaps TRBD1 (6 bases). V was cut by 8 bases and J by 4 bases, with 14 bases left in between. This CDR3 region has 13 residues. Germline assignment: CDR1 LNHDA and CDR2 SQIVND (reference sequence). The CDR3 DNA is TGTGCCAGTCGCCGACAGGCAATCTATGGCTACACCTTC. Translating it yields CASRRQAIYGYTF.